This entry features one TCR beta chain sequence. This clone has a single count. Its antigen has not been determined. Per-base qualities were not stored, and no clone one base away is much larger. The data originate from a study of blood T cell repertoires in COVID-19 (dated by TCRdb to the early 2020s). With regard to the full study: Samples covering the acute and convalescent phases of COVID-19 were provided by collaborators in the United States, Italy and Spain. The material from the prospective study consisted of cDNA or gDNA derived from T cells, B-cell-depleted T cells, or PBMCs. The repertoires were released in a freely available public database intended as a resource for research on the immune response to SARS-CoV-2. The sample metadata nearly always contained a de-identified subject ID, COVID-19 status, age in years and sex. Samples came from the ongoing ImmuneRACE study (first 160 participants) plus 1,254 subjects from 6 global collaborators. Where HLA class I and class II types were available, the types were taken from metadata supplied by the sample provider, not from assay-based typing. Deeply sampled blood TCRbeta repertoires from subjects exposed to, actively infected with, or recovered from COVID-19 were included in the dataset.

V and J are truncated by 3 bases and 9 bases respectively, leaving an intervening sequence of 15 bases. The CDR3, from cysteine to phenylalanine, totals 13 residues. Solely the CDR3 DNA is kept, with 39 bases framed from the first base. The germline V gene sets CDR1 to MNHNS and CDR2 to SASEGT. Broader findings and caveats from the paper: Clinical and demographic metadata were provided uncurated, with the amount varying by source and participant.

Each collaborating institution followed its own protocols to collect whole blood in K2EDTA tubes. For TCRbeta analysis, collaborators shipped samples as frozen whole blood, isolated PBMCs, or DNA extracted from either of those sample types. TCRbeta CDR3 regions were amplified from genomic DNA by means of the immunoSEQ Assay, a bias-controlled multiplex PCR. The published analysis was carried out like this. Within the assay, amplification of reference gene primers was used to estimate how many nucleated cells each sample contained. Sequence reads were collapsed and filtered to measure the absolute abundance of every unique TCRbeta CDR3 rearrangement. For each sample, productive Simpson clonality was calculated as the square root of Simpson's diversity index over productive rearrangements. TCRdb took this table from immuneACCESS and kept in-frame rearrangements with V and J called. Such tables lack part of the clones; where checked against another copy, unresolved V genes explain under half of the gap, and the rest is unexplained. V, J and clone size reflect that table, while D and trimming were determined from the DNA. For this sample the table gives about 110,000 clones, of which almost 85% were detected only once. More than 4% of the sample lies in the top ten.

The rearrangement combines TRBV6-1 with TRBJ2-7; TRBD2 might be the D gene, on 5 matching bases. Sample: peripheral blood. The sequence was obtained from a human donor in a cohort sampled during active COVID-19. The DNA is as follows: TGTGCCAGCAGTGACCTAATTGGGGAGACGCAGTACTTC. Its coded protein is CASSDLIGETQYF.